The entry that follows covers one TCR beta chain sequence. Its antigen remains unknown. This CDR3 is also generated by other DNA sequences in the sample. Data came from immunoSEQ multiplex PCR; TCRdb stores just in-frame clones and leaves some out. Among some 100,000 clones listed, 70% to 90% were seen once. These data are taken from a study of T cell responses to AZD1222 COVID-19 vaccine. Whole-study findings and limits: Mostly white British, mostly female donors; authors suggested clonal diversity may be underestimated. Repertoires were obtained only post-peak T cell response. Spike-specific TCR breadth and depth both grew after two AZD1222 doses.

CDR3 length: 13 amino acids. Per germline, CDR1 KGHSH and CDR2 LQKENI. The V end was cut by 2 bases, the J end by 6 bases, with 11 bases between. This chain joins TRBV18 and TRBJ2-7; possibly TRBD1 for D (5 bases). The sequence came from an adult who received the AZD1222 COVID-19 vaccine. Sequenced here: peripheral blood, sampled 28 days after the second AZD1222 dose. CDR3 nucleotide sequence: TGTGCCAGCTCACCAGGTCAGGGCGCCGAGCAGTACTTC. Its translation is CASSPGQGAEQYF. The full variable domain, its missing parts supplied by reference TRBV18 and TRBJ2-7, is NAGVMQNPRHLVRRRGQEARLRCSPMKGHSHVYWYRQLPEEGLKFMVYLQKENIIDESGMPKERFSAEFPKEGPSILRIQQVVRGDSAAYFCASSPGQGAEQYFGPGTRLTVT.